The 25 T cell receptor delta chains in this list originate from one sample, sequenced in a study of Vδ1+ human thymocytes. Study results and limitations: Thymic TRG and TRD repertoires appeared highly polyclonal.

No antigens are known for them. The template was reverse-transcribed extracted RNA. Pooled V-gene forward primers with one constant-region reverse primer generated the CDR3 amplicons by multiplex PCR. TCRdb re-called the multiplex PCR reads through CATT. Of over 65,000 delta-chain clones detected, 30% to 40% appear once; the ten largest clones hold about 0.24%. The material sequenced was Vdelta1+ gamma-delta thymocytes from the thymus. Specified subset: FACS-sorted CD3+ TCRalphabeta- TCRVdelta1+ TCRVdelta2- thymocytes. The receptors shown here come from a boy younger than two who had congenital heart surgery.

The V gene is TRDV1, the J gene TRDJ1; 11 bases line up with TRDD3. The CDR3 length is 22 residues. V shed 5 bases, J shed 1 base, and the junction held 24 bases outside the gene matches. Germline loops: CDR1 TSWWSYY, CDR2 QGS. For the CDR3, the DNA is TGTGCTCTTGGGAAAATGGCCGAGGGGGTCCTAGCTGGGGGATACCTCACCGATAAACTCATCTTT. As protein: CALGKMAEGVLAGGYLTDKLIF.

This clone showed up just a few times. This sequence joins TRDV1 and TRDJ1; 10 nucleotides line up with TRDD3. The CDR3 has 19 residues. Germline CDR1 TSWWSYY, CDR2 QGS. Trimming took 0 bases from V and 0 from J; bases not matched to a gene: 10. DNA for the CDR3: TGTGCTCTTGGGGAACTTTACGGGGGATACGGCCTGTACACCGATAAACTCATCTTT. It specifies CALGELYGGYGLYTDKLIF.

The chain recombines TRDV1 with TRDJ1; 10 bases match TRDD3. In germline, CDR1 is TSWWSYY, CDR2 QGS. The CDR3 totals 20 residues. J gave up 5 bases and V 2 bases, and 20 bases lay outside the gene matches. The CDR3 nucleotides are TGTGCTCTTGGGGAAATTTCCTACGGGGGATACGCAGGTCACGGAGATAAACTCATCTTT. It specifies CALGEISYGGYAGHGDKLIF.

The chain combines TRDV1 with TRDJ1; D is possibly TRDD3 (5 bases). Trimming took off 9 bases at V and 0 bases at J, with 14 bases between the two ends. Germline values: CDR1 TSWWSYY, CDR2 QGS. This CDR3 region has 14 residues. The CDR3 DNA sequence: TGTGCTCTAGTTGGCTTGGGATACACCGATAAACTCATCTTT. Amino acids: CALVGLGYTDKLIF.

This clone was detected a few times. J is TRDJ1 and V is TRDV1; D is possibly TRDD3 (6 bases). CDR1 TSWWSYY and CDR2 QGS come from the germline V gene. The CDR3 spans 20 residues. V was clipped by 2 bases and J by 0 bases, with 25 bases between them. The CDR3 coding sequence is TGTGCTCTTGGGGAATTGGCGAATCTGGGTACTGGGATGAACACCGATAAACTCATCTTT. This translates into CALGELANLGTGMNTDKLIF.

J is TRDJ1 and V is TRDV1; D gene ambiguous. Germline CDR1 reads TSWWSYY; CDR2 reads QGS. V was clipped by 9 bases and J by 4 bases, with 18 bases between them. The CDR3 is made up of 14 amino acids. DNA for the CDR3: TGTGCTCTCGCCGTAGGGCCCACGTTCGATAAACTCATCTTT. As protein: CALAVGPTFDKLIF.

A remark on this clone: In the same sample, other DNA sequences code for this CDR3. V usage is TRDV1 and J usage is TRDJ1; 8 bases match TRDD3. This CDR3 is 17 amino acids long. The V and J ends lost 3 bases and 2 bases, in that order; junction bases with no gene match: 11. Per germline, CDR1 TSWWSYY and CDR2 QGS. The CDR3 DNA sequence: TGTGCTCTTGGGGATCCCGTCCCTGGGGGACTTACCGATAAACTCATCTTT. Translation: CALGDPVPGGLTDKLIF.

The chain is built from TRDV1 and TRDJ1, with 11 bases lining up with TRDD3. Germline assignment: CDR1 TSWWSYY and CDR2 QGS. V trimming: 2 bases; J trimming: 0 bases; junction bases outside the gene matches: 20. This CDR3 has 22 amino acids. CDR3: CALGEVVSTGGYVLSNTDKLIF. The CDR3 coding sequence is TGTGCTCTTGGGGAAGTCGTATCTACTGGGGGATATGTGTTGAGCAACACCGATAAACTCATCTTT.

The chain combines TRDV1 with TRDJ1; 7 bases are shared with TRDD3. The V segment lost 4 bases and the J segment 3 bases; nucleotides outside the gene matches: 29. Per germline, CDR1 TSWWSYY and CDR2 QGS. There are 22 residues in the CDR3. CDR3 residues: CALGATRPLPCTGAPSADKLIF. DNA for the CDR3: TGTGCTCTTGGGGCTACCAGGCCCCTACCTTGTACTGGGGCCCCGAGCGCCGATAAACTCATCTTT.

This sequence joins TRDV1 and TRDJ1, with 9 bases matching TRDD3. The CDR3 is 22 amino acids. CDR1 TSWWSYY and CDR2 QGS come from the germline V gene. Trimming removed 4 bases from V and 0 bases from J; junction bases left unmatched: 24. The CDR3 coding sequence is TGTGCTCTTGGGGTCCCGAAATCATCCTGCGGGTTGGGGGATAAGAACACCGATAAACTCATCTTT. This gives the protein CALGVPKSSCGLGDKNTDKLIF.

The rearrangement joins TRDV1 to TRDJ1; a possible D gene is TRDD3 (6 bases). The CDR3 sequence is 19 residues long. Germline assignment: CDR1 TSWWSYY and CDR2 QGS. Trimming removed 5 bases at V and 0 bases at J, with 25 bases between. Written as DNA, the CDR3 is TGTGCTCTTGGGAAGGGTTCCCGACCCTGGGGACCGTACACCGATAAACTCATCTTT. This translates into CALGKGSRPWGPYTDKLIF.

The chain joins TRDV1 to TRDJ1; TRDD3 agrees at 12 bases. The CDR3 sequence is 24 residues long. Looked up from germline, CDR1 is TSWWSYY and CDR2 is QGS. V gave up 0 bases and J gave up 3 bases; unmatched junction bases: 26. CDR3 nucleotides: TGTGCTCTTGGGGAACTAAAGGCCTTCCTGACGACCGGTACTGGGGGATACCTTGCCGATAAACTCATCTTT. Translating gives CALGELKAFLTTGTGGYLADKLIF.

This clone showed up just once. The germline gene is not matched at one end of the junction; a read error may be the cause. J is TRDJ2 and V is TRDV1; D gene uncertain. This CDR3 spans 14 amino acids. From germline, CDR1 is TSWWSYY and CDR2 QGS. This chain's CDR3 is CALGVHAFTAQLFF. Here the CDR3 DNA reads TGTGCTCTTGGGGTGCACGCTTTTACAGCACAACTCTTCTTT.

This rearrangement joins TRDV1 to TRDJ1; D may be TRDD3 (10 bases). The CDR3 spans 21 residues. Trimming took 2 bases from V and 2 from J, leaving 30 bases between them. Per germline, CDR1 TSWWSYY and CDR2 QGS. CDR3 in DNA: TGTGCTCTTGGGGAAGTGGCCTTCCTACGACTCTGGGGGATAGTTACCGATAAACTCATCTTT. Translating it yields CALGEVAFLRLWGIVTDKLIF.

This clone was observed a few times. The chain has TRDV1 and TRDJ1, with 12 bases fitting TRDD3. CDR3 length: 21 amino acids. V lost 0 bases, J lost 0 bases, and 14 bases stayed unmatched. Germline CDR1 reads TSWWSYY; CDR2 reads QGS. DNA of the CDR3: TGTGCTCTTGGGGAACTACTCCTCCTACTGGGGGATACCGGGTACACCGATAAACTCATCTTT. This translates into CALGELLLLLGDTGYTDKLIF.

This chain links TRDV1 with TRDJ1; a weak D match, TRDD2 (5 bases). This CDR3 comprises 20 residues. CDR1 and CDR2 from the germline V gene are TSWWSYY and QGS. V was clipped by 4 bases and J by 0 bases, with 27 bases between them. CDR3 in amino acids: CALGGPSITKAEPYTDKLIF. DNA of the CDR3: TGTGCTCTTGGGGGACCTTCAATAACCAAGGCGGAGCCGTACACCGATAAACTCATCTTT.

This clone was observed a handful of times. The gene calls are TRDV1 and TRDJ1, with 7 bases matching TRDD3. This CDR3 is built from 18 residues. Germline trimming cut 3 bases from V and 0 bases from J; bases unmatched to any gene: 13. In germline, CDR1 is TSWWSYY, CDR2 QGS. CDR3 region: CALGDPLRVGGYTDKLIF. CDR3 nucleotide sequence: TGTGCTCTTGGGGACCCTCTCCGAGTGGGGGGATACACCGATAAACTCATCTTT.

The chain combines TRDV1 with TRDJ1; 11 nucleotides align to TRDD3. V lost 2 bases, J lost 7 bases, and 15 bases stayed unmatched. The germline gives CDR1 TSWWSYY, CDR2 QGS. The CDR3 totals 18 residues. CDR3 protein: CALGESLEVGDTRRKLIF. The CDR3 nucleotides read TGTGCTCTTGGGGAATCATTGGAGGTGGGGGATACGCGGCGTAAACTCATCTTT.

This clone was observed a handful of times. The chain has TRDV1 and TRDJ1; D might be TRDD3 (5 bases). Trimming removed 0 bases from V and 0 bases from J, with 41 bases in between. The germline V gene has CDR1 TSWWSYY and CDR2 QGS. The CDR3 is 26 amino acids. The CDR3 reads CALGELCPLILDQRRLGFAYTDKLIF. CDR3 DNA: TGTGCTCTTGGGGAACTTTGTCCCCTTATACTAGACCAACGTCGTTTGGGGTTTGCGTACACCGATAAACTCATCTTT.

This clone occurred a few times. The chain couples TRDV1 to TRDJ1, with 9 bases identical to TRDD3. V was clipped by 0 bases and J by 0 bases; unmatched bases: 14. From germline, CDR1 is TSWWSYY and CDR2 QGS. This CDR3 has 20 residues. The CDR3 loop is CALGELRSVLGDQYTDKLIF. The CDR3 coding sequence is TGTGCTCTTGGGGAACTTCGGAGCGTTCTGGGGGATCAGTACACCGATAAACTCATCTTT.

This chain connects TRDV1 to TRDJ1; D may be TRDD3 (6 bases). The germline V gene encodes CDR1 TSWWSYY and CDR2 QGS. V gave up 3 bases and J gave up 10 bases, with 21 bases separating them. CDR3 length equals 15 residues. The CDR3: CALGDLRPRGWGLIF. Here the CDR3 DNA reads TGTGCTCTTGGGGACCTCCGACCCCGGGGATGGGGACTCATCTTT.

Only a few counts were recorded for this clone. The sample carries other DNA sequences with the same CDR3. The V and J genes are TRDV1 and TRDJ1; 13 nucleotides match TRDD3. CDR1 is TSWWSYY, CDR2 QGS, per germline. The J segment lost 1 base and the V segment lost 0 bases, leaving 17 bases of the junction unmatched. The CDR3 is 22 residues long. CDR3 in DNA: TGTGCTCTTGGGGAACTAATATACGTCCTAATACTGGGGGATACGATCACCGATAAACTCATCTTT. Its protein is CALGELIYVLILGDTITDKLIF.

This clone turned up a few times. The rearrangement uses TRDV1 and TRDJ1, with 9 bases aligning to TRDD2. The J segment lost 0 bases and the V segment lost 5 bases, leaving 19 bases of the junction unmatched. The CDR3 is 20 residues long. The germline V gene encodes CDR1 TSWWSYY and CDR2 QGS. The CDR3 region is CALGKRPSYITLGYTDKLIF. The DNA of the CDR3 is TGTGCTCTTGGGAAGAGGCCTTCCTACATTACCTTGGGGTACACCGATAAACTCATCTTT.

To note about this clone: The junction does not match germline at one end; this may be a read error. This chain links TRDV2 with TRDJ2, with 10 bases fitting TRDD3. This CDR3 is built from 14 residues. Germline CDR1 reads GEAIGNYY; CDR2 reads EKD. Written as DNA, the CDR3 is TGTGCCACGGGGGGATACGGTCTGACAGCCCAACTCTTCTTT. Translation gives CATGGYGLTAQLFF.

The chain recombines TRDV2 with TRDJ1, with 8 bases lining up with TRDD3. The germline V gene encodes CDR1 GEAIGNYY and CDR2 EKD. The CDR3 length is 16 residues. J lost 0 bases, V lost 3 bases, and 8 bases had no gene match. CDR3 protein: CACDAHLGEYTDKLIF. CDR3 DNA sequence: TGTGCCTGTGACGCCCATCTGGGGGAATACACCGATAAACTCATCTTT.